This entry lists 31 T cell receptor beta chains sequenced from one sample in a study of T cell changes during pregnancy in multiple sclerosis. Method: immunoSEQ multiplex PCR; TCRdb's copy keeps in-frame clones and lacks some. The sample has about 40,000 clones; approximately 94% are singletons. The sample in question was peripheral blood, obtained in the third trimester of pregnancy. These receptors were collected from a female donor with multiple sclerosis, enrolled in a pregnancy study.

The chain is built from TRBV2 and TRBJ1-1; D ambiguous. Germline V CDR1 and CDR2: SNHLY, FYNNEI. CDR3 length: 15 residues. V was shortened by 5 bases and J by 1 base, with 14 bases between the two germline ends. The CDR3 loop reads CASSPLGSKNTEAFF. The CDR3 nucleotides are TGTGCCAGCAGTCCCCTGGGCAGCAAGAACACTGAAGCTTTCTTT.

The V gene is TRBV4-3, the J gene TRBJ2-1; D perhaps matches TRBD1 (6 bases). In germline, CDR1 is LGHNA, CDR2 YSLEER. The CDR3 runs to 15 residues. Trimming removed 1 base from V and 4 bases from J, with 11 bases in between. CDR3 protein: CASSQAWTEYNEQFF. CDR3 DNA: TGCGCCAGCAGCCAAGCCTGGACAGAGTACAATGAGCAGTTCTTC.

The V gene is TRBV7-2, the J gene TRBJ2-2, with 13 positions matching TRBD2. Trimming at V came to 5 bases and at J to 5 bases, leaving 2 bases not matched to a gene. Germline lookup yields CDR1 SGHTA and CDR2 FQGNSA. CDR3 length equals 15 residues. The CDR3 loop reads CASSQLAGGTGELFF. CDR3 sequence (DNA): TGTGCCAGCAGCCAACTAGCGGGGGGGACCGGGGAGCTGTTTTTT.

The chain is built from TRBV10-3 and TRBJ2-7; 8 nucleotides agree with TRBD2. V lost 6 bases and J lost 2; bases outside the gene matches: 3. Looked up from germline, CDR1 is ENHRY and CDR2 is SYGVKD. The CDR3 has 13 residues. CDR3 sequence reads: CAIRAGGPYEQYF. The CDR3, as DNA: TGTGCCATCAGGGCGGGGGGACCCTACGAGCAGTACTTC.

This sequence joins TRBV7-2 and TRBJ1-4; 7 positions agree with TRBD1. Losses at the gene ends were 4 bases for V and 0 bases for J; bases not matched to a gene: 11. CDR1 and CDR2 from the germline V gene are SGHTA and FQGNSA. The CDR3 consists of 18 residues. CDR3 residues: CASSSRWDRLATNEKLFF. DNA for the CDR3: TGTGCCAGCAGCTCCCGATGGGACAGACTTGCAACTAATGAAAAACTGTTTTTT.

The CDR3: CASSLGANYGYTF. CDR3 in DNA: TGTGCCAGCAGCTTAGGGGCAAACTATGGCTACACCTTC. This chain joins TRBV7-8 and TRBJ1-2; D uncertain. The CDR3 has 13 residues. Germline V gene lookup returns CDR1 SGHVS and CDR2 FQNEAQ. Trimming took 1 base from V and 2 from J, leaving 5 bases between them.

The rearrangement links TRBV9 to TRBJ2-3; TRBD1 is a possible D gene (6 bases). V was clipped by 4 bases and J by 0 bases, with 12 bases between them. This CDR3 is 15 amino acids long. CDR1 is SGDLS and CDR2 is YYNGEE in the germline V gene. CDR3 loop: CASSRTAHSTDTQYF. CDR3 sequence (DNA): TGTGCCAGCAGCCGGACAGCTCATAGCACAGATACGCAGTATTTT.

This chain links TRBV11-2 with TRBJ1-1; perhaps TRBD1 as D (6 bases). V lost 5 bases to trimming and J lost 3 bases, with 13 bases between them. Germline CDR1 and CDR2: SGHAT and FQNNGV. The CDR3 covers 14 residues. The DNA for the CDR3 is TGTGCCAGCAGCGTTAGGGGGTCGTACACTGAAGCTTTCTTT. Residues: CASSVRGSYTEAFF.

The gene calls are TRBV28 and TRBJ1-1; D not certain. Trimming shortened V by 8 bases and J by 1 base, and 14 bases separated the two germline ends. Looked up from germline, CDR1 is MDHEN and CDR2 is SYDVKM. There are 14 residues in the CDR3. CDR3 sequence reads: CASGSLTGNTEAFF. The CDR3 DNA is TGTGCCAGCGGATCCCTTACGGGGAACACTGAAGCTTTCTTT.

The V gene is TRBV4-1, the J gene TRBJ1-2; 8 nucleotides align to TRBD1. The CDR3 has 15 residues. CDR1 is MGHRA and CDR2 is YSYEKL in the germline V gene. With 3 bases clipped from V and 2 bases from J, the junction kept 5 bases outside the gene matches. The DNA for the CDR3 is TGCGCCAGCAGCCACGGACAGGGTGGGAACTATGGCTACACCTTC. Protein sequence: CASSHGQGGNYGYTF.

The J gene is TRBJ2-2, the V gene TRBV4-3; maybe TRBD1 (5 bases). The germline V and J ends were trimmed by 0 bases and 4 bases, with 12 bases remaining between them. CDR1 LGHNA and CDR2 YSLEER come from the germline V gene. The CDR3 consists of 16 residues. The DNA for the CDR3 is TGCGCCAGCAGCCAAGATAGGCAGGGTGGCACCGGGGAGCTGTTTTTT. It specifies CASSQDRQGGTGELFF.

CDR3 region: CASSPGHGTRRTDTQYF. In nucleotides, the CDR3 is TGCGCCAGCAGCCCCGGGCACGGGACTAGACGAACAGATACGCAGTATTTT. This chain connects TRBV4-3 to TRBJ2-3; TRBD2 matches at 8 bases. This CDR3 has 17 residues. The V segment lost 4 bases and the J segment 3 bases; nucleotides outside the gene matches: 12. The germline gives CDR1 LGHNA, CDR2 YSLEER.

CDR3 DNA: TGTGCCAGCAGCTTAGCTGGGGCCACTAGCGGGAGGGAAGAGACCCAGTACTTC. Its protein product is CASSLAGATSGREETQYF. The V and J genes are TRBV7-9 and TRBJ2-5; TRBD2 aligns across 13 bases. J lost 3 bases, V lost 0 bases, and 7 bases had no gene match. Germline loops: CDR1 SEHNR, CDR2 FQNEAQ (reference sequence). The CDR3 runs to 18 residues.

The chain recombines TRBV7-8 with TRBJ2-7; no reliable D call. Germline values: CDR1 SGHVS, CDR2 FQNEAQ. Trimming left V 3 bases short and J 2 bases short, with 11 bases between. The CDR3 has 14 residues. CDR3 DNA: TGTGCCAGCAGCTTCAACCACGGAGCCTACGAGCAGTACTTC. This encodes CASSFNHGAYEQYF.

The rearrangement joins TRBV11-3 to TRBJ2-3, with TRBD2 matching 13 bases. Trimming removed 0 bases from V and 0 bases from J; junction bases left unmatched: 3. This CDR3 is built from 18 residues. In germline, CDR1 is SGHNT, CDR2 YENEEA. The CDR3 DNA follows: TGTGCCAGCAGCTTAGAGGGGACTAGCGGGACGAGCACAGATACGCAGTATTTT. Translated, it gives CASSLEGTSGTSTDTQYF.

The V gene is TRBV6-1, the J gene TRBJ2-5, with D unresolved. Between the trimmed V and J ends, which lost 2 bases and 9 bases, there was a span of 4 bases. Germline-derived CDR1 and CDR2 are MNHNS and SASEGT. The CDR3 has 10 amino acids. CDR3 amino acids: CASSETAQYF. The CDR3 DNA reads as TGTGCCAGCAGTGAAACGGCCCAGTACTTC.

The chain couples TRBV5-1 to TRBJ2-7; TRBD2 agrees at 8 bases. V was clipped by 3 bases and J by 7 bases; unmatched bases: 9. The CDR3 totals 14 residues. Germline V gene data show CDR1 as SGHRS and CDR2 as YFSETQ. CDR3 nucleotide sequence: TGCGCCAGCAGCTCCCGGGGGGGGTCTGGGGAGCAGTACTTC. Its translation: CASSSRGGSGEQYF. Filled out from reference TRBV5-1 and TRBJ2-7, the complete variable domain reads KAGVTQTPRYLIKTRGQQVTLSCSPISGHRSVSWYQQTPGQGLQFLFEYFSETQRNKGNFPGRFSGRQFSNSRSEMNVSTLELGDSALYLCASSSRGGSGEQYFGPGTRLTVT.

The chain links TRBV30 to TRBJ1-2, with D uncertain. From germline, CDR1 is GTSNPN and CDR2 SVGIG (reference sequence). The CDR3 has 13 amino acids. Trimming took 4 bases from V and 7 from J, leaving 16 bases between them. CDR3: CAWTFGRLGGYTF. In DNA form, the CDR3 reads TGTGCCTGGACATTCGGCAGGTTGGGTGGCTACACCTTC.

The chain joins TRBV28 to TRBJ1-3; TRBD1 is a possible D gene (5 bases). This CDR3 contains 17 residues. Between the trimmed V and J ends, which lost 3 bases and 4 bases, there was a span of 19 bases. The germline CDR1 and CDR2 sequences are MDHEN and SYDVKM. DNA of the CDR3: TGTGCCAGCAGTTTGATCACAGGATCTACAGCCGGAAACACCATATATTTT. Translated, it gives CASSLITGSTAGNTIYF.

The chain recombines TRBV4-3 with TRBJ2-5; TRBD1 matches 12 bases. Germline loops: CDR1 LGHNA, CDR2 YSLEER. V lost 1 base, J lost 5 bases, and 8 bases stayed unmatched. This CDR3 region has 17 residues. The CDR3 region is CASSQAFRDRGPETQYF. The DNA for the CDR3 is TGCGCCAGCAGCCAAGCTTTCCGGGACAGGGGGCCGGAGACCCAGTACTTC.

The genes are TRBV7-9 and TRBJ2-7; D unclear. V lost 5 bases and J lost 4, with 15 bases in between. Germline CDR1 reads SEHNR; CDR2 reads FQNEAQ (reference sequence). The CDR3 sequence is 14 residues long. The CDR3, as DNA: TGTGCCAGCAGCGCCCCCCATACTTCATACGAGCAGTACTTC. This gives the protein CASSAPHTSYEQYF.

The rearrangement joins TRBV2 to TRBJ1-2; 7 bases line up with TRBD1. J gave up 11 bases and V 3 bases, and 3 bases lay outside the gene matches. Looked up from germline, CDR1 is SNHLY and CDR2 is FYNNEI. This CDR3 spans 11 amino acids. CDR3 sequence (DNA): TGTGCCAGCAGTGAGACAGGGTGGTACACCTTC. It specifies CASSETGWYTF.

The chain employs TRBV5-1 and TRBJ1-1; D uncertain. The CDR3 length is 15 residues. Per the germline V gene, CDR1 is SGHRS and CDR2 is YFSETQ. V lost 1 base, J lost 5 bases, and 15 bases lay in between. CDR3 in amino acids: CASSLIFFVRTEAFF. The CDR3 DNA reads as TGCGCCAGCAGCTTGATCTTCTTCGTTCGGACTGAAGCTTTCTTT.

This chain links TRBV27 with TRBJ1-2; TRBD1 matches at 10 bases. With 1 base clipped from V and 7 bases from J, the junction kept 6 bases outside the gene matches. Germline loops: CDR1 MNHEY, CDR2 SMNVEV (reference sequence). This CDR3 has 15 residues. CDR3 DNA sequence: TGTGCCAGCAGTTTATTTGGGACAGGGGATTTTGGCTACACCTTC. Protein sequence: CASSLFGTGDFGYTF.

The V and J genes are TRBV27 and TRBJ1-5, with TRBD1 matching over 12 bases. The CDR3 spans 15 residues. Germline values: CDR1 MNHEY, CDR2 SMNVEV (reference sequence). Trimming took 7 bases from V and 3 from J; bases not matched to a gene: 4. The CDR3, as DNA: TGTGCCAGCAAGGGACAGGGGGCTTTCAATCAGCCCCAGCATTTT. Translation gives CASKGQGAFNQPQHF.

V gene TRBV5-1 combines with J gene TRBJ1-1, with TRBD1 as a possible D gene (5 bases). Trimming stripped 2 bases from V and 6 bases from J, with 17 bases between. Germline CDR1 and CDR2: SGHRS and YFSETQ. The CDR3 is made up of 15 amino acids. The CDR3 region has the DNA TGCGCCAGCAGCTTCTCTTTGGGAGGGGATGCTGAAGCTTTCTTT. As protein: CASSFSLGGDAEAFF.

V gene TRBV6-1 combines with J gene TRBJ1-1; D is possibly TRBD1 (6 bases). V dropped 7 bases and J dropped 6 bases, with 9 bases sitting between them. The length of the CDR3 is 11 residues. Germline-derived CDR1 and CDR2 are MNHNS and SASEGT. This chain's CDR3 is CASTGQPEAFF. CDR3 nucleotide sequence: TGTGCCAGCACTGGACAGCCTGAAGCTTTCTTT.

The chain is built from TRBV7-8 and TRBJ2-1, with D perhaps TRBD1 (5 bases). V lost 5 bases, J lost 12 bases, and 17 bases lay in between. Germline values: CDR1 SGHVS, CDR2 FQNEAQ. The CDR3 length is 13 residues. The CDR3 DNA reads as TGTGCCAGCAGCCTAGATCAGGGCCTTGGGCAGTTCTTC. Its protein product is CASSLDQGLGQFF.

The rearrangement joins TRBV1 to TRBJ2-6; TRBD1 is the table's D call and was not checked against the DNA. TRBV1 is annotated as a pseudogene. This CDR3 is 16 amino acids long. The CDR3 is CTSRHCAQSRANVLTF. The CDR3 nucleotides read TGCACCAGCAGGCATTGTGCACAAAGTCGGGCCAACGTCCTGACTTTC.

The chain carries TRBV2 and TRBJ2-1, with D perhaps matching TRBD2 (6 bases). The CDR3 contains 16 residues. The V gene's germline CDR1 is SNHLY and CDR2 FYNNEI. V lost 8 bases to trimming and J lost 7 bases, with 24 bases between them. DNA of the CDR3: TGTGCCAGCTACGGGACGAGAACCGGGAGTGCAAATGAGCAGTTCTTC. Amino acid sequence: CASYGTRTGSANEQFF.

For this clone: The junction shows a germline mismatch at one end, possibly a read error. The chain recombines TRBV9 with TRBJ2-1; D is perhaps TRBD2 (6 bases). The CDR3 consists of 14 residues. Germline CDR1 and CDR2: SGDLS and YYNGEE. The CDR3 DNA reads as TGTGCCAGCAGCGGGGTCGGGGGACTTACCCAATGGGTCTTC. It encodes CASSGVGGLTQWVF.